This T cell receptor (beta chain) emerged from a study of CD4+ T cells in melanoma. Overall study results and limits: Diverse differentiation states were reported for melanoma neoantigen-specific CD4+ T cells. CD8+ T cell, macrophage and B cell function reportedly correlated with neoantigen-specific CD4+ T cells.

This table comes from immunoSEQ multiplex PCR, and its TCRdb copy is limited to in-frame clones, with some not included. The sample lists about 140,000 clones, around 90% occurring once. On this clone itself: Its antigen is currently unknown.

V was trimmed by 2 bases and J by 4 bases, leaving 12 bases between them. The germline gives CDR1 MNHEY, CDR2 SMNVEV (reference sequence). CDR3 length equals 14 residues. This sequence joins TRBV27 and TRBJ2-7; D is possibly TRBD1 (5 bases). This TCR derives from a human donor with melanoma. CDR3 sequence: CASSLQGPPYEQYF. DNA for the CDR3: TGTGCCAGCAGTTTACAGGGTCCGCCGTACGAGCAGTACTTC.